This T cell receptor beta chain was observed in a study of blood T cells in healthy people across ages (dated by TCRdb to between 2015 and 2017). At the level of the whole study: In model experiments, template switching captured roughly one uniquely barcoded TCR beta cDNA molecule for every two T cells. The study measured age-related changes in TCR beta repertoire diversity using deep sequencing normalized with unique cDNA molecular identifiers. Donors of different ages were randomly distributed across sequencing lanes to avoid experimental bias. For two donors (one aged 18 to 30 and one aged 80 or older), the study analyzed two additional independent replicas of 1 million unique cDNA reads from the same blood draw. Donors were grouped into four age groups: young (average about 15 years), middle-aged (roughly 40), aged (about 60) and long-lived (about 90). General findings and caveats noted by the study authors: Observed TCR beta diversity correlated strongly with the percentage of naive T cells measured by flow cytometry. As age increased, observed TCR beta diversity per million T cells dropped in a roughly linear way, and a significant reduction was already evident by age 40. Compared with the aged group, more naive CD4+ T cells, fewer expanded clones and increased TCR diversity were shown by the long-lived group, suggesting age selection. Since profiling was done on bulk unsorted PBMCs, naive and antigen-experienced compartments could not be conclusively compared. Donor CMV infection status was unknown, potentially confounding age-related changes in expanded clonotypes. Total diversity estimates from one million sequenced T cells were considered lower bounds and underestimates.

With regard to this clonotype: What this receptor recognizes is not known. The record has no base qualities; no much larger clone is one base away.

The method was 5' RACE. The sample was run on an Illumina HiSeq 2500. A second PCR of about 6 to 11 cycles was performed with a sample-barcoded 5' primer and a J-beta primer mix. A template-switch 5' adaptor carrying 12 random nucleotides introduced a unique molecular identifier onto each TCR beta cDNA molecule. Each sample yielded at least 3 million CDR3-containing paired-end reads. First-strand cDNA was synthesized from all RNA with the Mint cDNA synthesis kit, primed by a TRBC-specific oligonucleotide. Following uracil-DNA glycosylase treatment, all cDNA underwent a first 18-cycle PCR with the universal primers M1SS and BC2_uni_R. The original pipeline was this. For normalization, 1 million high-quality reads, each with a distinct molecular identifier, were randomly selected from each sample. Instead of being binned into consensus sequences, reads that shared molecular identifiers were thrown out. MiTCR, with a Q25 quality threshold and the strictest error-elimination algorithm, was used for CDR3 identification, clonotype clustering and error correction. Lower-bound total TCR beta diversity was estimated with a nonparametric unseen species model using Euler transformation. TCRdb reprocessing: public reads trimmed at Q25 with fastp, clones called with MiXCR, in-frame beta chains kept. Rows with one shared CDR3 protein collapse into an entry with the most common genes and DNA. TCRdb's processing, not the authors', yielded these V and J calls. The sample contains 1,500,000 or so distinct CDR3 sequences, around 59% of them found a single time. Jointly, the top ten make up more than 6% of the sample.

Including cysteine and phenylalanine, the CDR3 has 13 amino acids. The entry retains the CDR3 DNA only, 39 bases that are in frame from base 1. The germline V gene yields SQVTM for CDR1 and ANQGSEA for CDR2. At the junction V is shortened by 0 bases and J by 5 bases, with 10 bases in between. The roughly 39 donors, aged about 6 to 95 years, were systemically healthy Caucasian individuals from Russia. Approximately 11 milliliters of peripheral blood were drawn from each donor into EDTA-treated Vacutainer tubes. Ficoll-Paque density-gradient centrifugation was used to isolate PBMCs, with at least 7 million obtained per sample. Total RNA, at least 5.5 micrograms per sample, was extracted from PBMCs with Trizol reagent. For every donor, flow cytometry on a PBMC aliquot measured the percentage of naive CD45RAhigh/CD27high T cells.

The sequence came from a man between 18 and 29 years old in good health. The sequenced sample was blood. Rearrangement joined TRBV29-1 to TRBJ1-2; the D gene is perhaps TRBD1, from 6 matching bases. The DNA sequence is TGCAGCGTTGAAGACTTAGGACAGTATGGCTACACCTTC. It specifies CSVEDLGQYGYTF.